This T cell receptor beta chain was retrieved from a study of neurological immune-mediated disorders. The cDNA was synthesized by 5'RACE incorporating 10-nucleotide random UMIs. Over 190 million TCR-beta sequences, together covering 15-18 subjects, were produced by every individual sequencing run that was carried out. TCRdb processed the 5' RACE reads anew with MiXCR; each CDR3 protein has one entry. The sample shows around 19,000 distinct CDR3 sequences, roughly 10% of them seen only once. This clonotype was seen once. The origin of this receptor is a woman in her fifties or sixties in good health. What was sequenced was CD8+ T cells from blood.

In DNA form, the CDR3 reads TGCAGTGCTATTCCTGGGGGCAGACATGTAGATCAGCCCCAGCATTTT. This encodes CSAIPGGRHVDQPQHF. The V call is TRBV20-1, the J call TRBJ1-5, with a weak D call TRBD1 (6 bases). There are 16 residues in the CDR3. CDR1 and CDR2 from the germline V gene are DFQATT and SNEGSKA (reference sequence). Trimming took off 4 bases at V and 5 bases at J, with 21 bases between the two ends.